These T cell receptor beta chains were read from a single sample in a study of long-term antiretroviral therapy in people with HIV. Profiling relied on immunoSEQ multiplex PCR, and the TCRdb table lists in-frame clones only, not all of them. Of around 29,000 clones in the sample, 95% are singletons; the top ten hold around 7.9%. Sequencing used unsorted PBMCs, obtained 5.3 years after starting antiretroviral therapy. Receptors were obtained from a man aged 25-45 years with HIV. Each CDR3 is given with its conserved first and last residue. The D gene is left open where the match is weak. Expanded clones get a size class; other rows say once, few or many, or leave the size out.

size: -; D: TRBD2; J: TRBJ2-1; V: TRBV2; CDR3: CASRPMGGGEQFF; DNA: TGTGCCAGCCGCCCCATGGGGGGAGGGGAACAGTTCTTC
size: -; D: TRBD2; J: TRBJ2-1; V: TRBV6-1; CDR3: CASSAPGLAGGHGEQFF; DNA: TGTGCCAGCAGTGCCCCGGGACTAGCGGGGGGGCATGGTGAGCAGTTCTTC
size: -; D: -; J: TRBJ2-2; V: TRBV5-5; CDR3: CASSLLVSSPNTGELFF; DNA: TGTGCCAGCAGCTTGTTAGTGTCTAGCCCGAACACCGGGGAGCTGTTTTTT
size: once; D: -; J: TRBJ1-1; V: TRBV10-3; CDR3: CAISEGGGNTEAFF; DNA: TGTGCCATCAGTGAAGGGGGTGGGAACACTGAAGCTTTCTTT
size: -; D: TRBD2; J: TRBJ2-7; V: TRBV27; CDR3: CASSSPGVAGFPYEQYF; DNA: TGTGCCAGCAGTTCGCCCGGGGTAGCGGGATTTCCCTACGAGCAGTACTTC
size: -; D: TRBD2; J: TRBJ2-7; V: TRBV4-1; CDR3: CASSQLMRTLLAGGPYEQYF; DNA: TGCGCCAGCAGCCAACTTATGAGGACCTTACTAGCGGGAGGGCCCTACGAGCAGTACTTC
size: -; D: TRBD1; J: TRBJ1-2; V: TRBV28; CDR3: CASSSGTGEGYGYTF; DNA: TGTGCCAGCAGTTCTGGGACAGGGGAGGGCTATGGCTACACCTTC
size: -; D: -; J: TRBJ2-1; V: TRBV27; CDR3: CASHGGGIKQFF; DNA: TGTGCCAGCCATGGTGGGGGCATAAAGCAGTTCTTC
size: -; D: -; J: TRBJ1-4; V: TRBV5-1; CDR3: CATSTVGRQNEKLFF; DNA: TGCGCCACCAGCACAGTAGGACGGCAGAATGAAAAACTGTTTTTT
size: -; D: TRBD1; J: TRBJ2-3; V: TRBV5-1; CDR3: CASSLGQGAPLDTQYF; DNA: TGCGCCAGCAGCTTGGGACAGGGGGCCCCTTTGGATACGCAGTATTTT
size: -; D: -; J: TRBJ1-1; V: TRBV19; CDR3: CASTPRGYTEAFF; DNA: TGTGCCAGTACCCCTCGGGGGTACACTGAAGCTTTCTTT
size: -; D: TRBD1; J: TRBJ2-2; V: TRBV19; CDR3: CASSIRGQGTGELFF; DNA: TGTGCCAGTAGTATAAGGGGACAGGGCACCGGGGAGCTGTTTTTT
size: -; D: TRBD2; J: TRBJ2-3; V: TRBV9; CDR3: CASSVGTGTSVGTDTQYF; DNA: TGTGCCAGCAGCGTAGGAACCGGGACTAGCGTCGGCACAGATACGCAGTATTTT
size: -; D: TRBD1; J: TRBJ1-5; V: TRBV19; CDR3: CASSPQADRVPYSNQPQHF; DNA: TGTGCCAGTAGTCCCCAGGCGGACAGGGTCCCTTATAGCAATCAGCCCCAGCATTTT
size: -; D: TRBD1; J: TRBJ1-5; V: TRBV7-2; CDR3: CASSQAGTANSNQPQHF; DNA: TGTGCCAGCAGCCAGGCCGGGACAGCTAATAGCAATCAGCCCCAGCATTTT
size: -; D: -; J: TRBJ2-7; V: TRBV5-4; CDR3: CASSFEGEYEQYF; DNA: TGTGCCAGCAGCTTCGAGGGGGAGTACGAGCAGTACTTC